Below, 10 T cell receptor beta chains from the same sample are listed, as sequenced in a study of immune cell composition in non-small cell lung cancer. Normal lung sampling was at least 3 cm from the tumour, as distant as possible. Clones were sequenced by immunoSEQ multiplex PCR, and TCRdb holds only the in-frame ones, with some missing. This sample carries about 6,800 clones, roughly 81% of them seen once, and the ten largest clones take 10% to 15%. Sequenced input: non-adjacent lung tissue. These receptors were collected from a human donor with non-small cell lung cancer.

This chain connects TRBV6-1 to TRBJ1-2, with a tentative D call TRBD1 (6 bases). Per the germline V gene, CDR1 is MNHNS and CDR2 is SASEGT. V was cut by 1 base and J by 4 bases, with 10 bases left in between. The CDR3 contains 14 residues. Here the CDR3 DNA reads TGTGCCAGCAGTGAAGGGACAGAAGCCTATGGCTACACCTTC. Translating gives CASSEGTEAYGYTF.

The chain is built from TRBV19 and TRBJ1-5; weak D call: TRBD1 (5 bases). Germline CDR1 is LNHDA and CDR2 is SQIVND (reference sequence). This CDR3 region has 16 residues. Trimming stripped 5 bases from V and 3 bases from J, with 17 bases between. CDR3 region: CASSSLLQGDNQPQHF. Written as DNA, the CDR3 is TGTGCCAGTAGTTCTCTACTCCAGGGAGACAATCAGCCCCAGCATTTT.

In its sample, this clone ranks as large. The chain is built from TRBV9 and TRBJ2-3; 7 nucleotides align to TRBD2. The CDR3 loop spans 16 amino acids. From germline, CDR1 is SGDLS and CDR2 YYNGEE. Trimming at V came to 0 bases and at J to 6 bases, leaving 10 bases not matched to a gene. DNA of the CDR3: TGTGCCAGCAGCGTAGAGGGAGGGAGGGTCGTTGATACGCAGTATTTT. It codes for CASSVEGGRVVDTQYF.

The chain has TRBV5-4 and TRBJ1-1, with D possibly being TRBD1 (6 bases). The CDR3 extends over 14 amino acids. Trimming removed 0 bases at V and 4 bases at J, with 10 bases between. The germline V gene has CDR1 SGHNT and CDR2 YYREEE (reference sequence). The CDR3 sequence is CASSLDRAATEAFF. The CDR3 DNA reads TGTGCCAGCAGCTTGGACAGGGCTGCCACTGAAGCTTTCTTT.

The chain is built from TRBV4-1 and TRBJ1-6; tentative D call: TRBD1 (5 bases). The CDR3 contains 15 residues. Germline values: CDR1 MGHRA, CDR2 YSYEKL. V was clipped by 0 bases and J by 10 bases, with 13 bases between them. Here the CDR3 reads CASSQDSGQGSPLHF. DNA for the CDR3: TGCGCCAGCAGCCAAGATTCAGGCCAGGGATCACCCCTCCACTTT.

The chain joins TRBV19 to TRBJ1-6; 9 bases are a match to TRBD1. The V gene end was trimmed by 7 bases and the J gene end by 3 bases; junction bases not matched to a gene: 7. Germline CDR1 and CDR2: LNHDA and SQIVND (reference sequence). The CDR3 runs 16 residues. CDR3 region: CASNPGQGIYNSPLHF. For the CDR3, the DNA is TGTGCCAGTAACCCGGGACAGGGAATCTATAATTCACCCCTCCACTTT. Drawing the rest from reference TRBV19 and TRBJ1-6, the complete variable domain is DGGITQSPKYLFRKEGQNVTLSCEQNLNHDAMYWYRQDPGQGLRLIYYSQIVNDFQKGDIAEGYSVSREKKESFPLTVTSAQKNPTAFYLCASNPGQGIYNSPLHFGNGTRLTVT.

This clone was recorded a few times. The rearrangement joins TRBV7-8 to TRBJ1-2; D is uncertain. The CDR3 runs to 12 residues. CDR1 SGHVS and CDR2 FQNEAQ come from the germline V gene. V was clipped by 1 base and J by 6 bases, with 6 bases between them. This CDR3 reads CASSLGRDGYTF. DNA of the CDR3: TGTGCCAGCAGCTTAGGAAGAGATGGCTACACCTTC.

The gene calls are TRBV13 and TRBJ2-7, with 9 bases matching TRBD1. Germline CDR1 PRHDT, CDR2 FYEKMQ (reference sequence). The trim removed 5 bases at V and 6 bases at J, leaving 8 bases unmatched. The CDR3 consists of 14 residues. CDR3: CASSPRTGDAEQYF. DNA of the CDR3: TGTGCCAGCAGCCCCCGGACAGGGGATGCCGAGCAGTACTTC.

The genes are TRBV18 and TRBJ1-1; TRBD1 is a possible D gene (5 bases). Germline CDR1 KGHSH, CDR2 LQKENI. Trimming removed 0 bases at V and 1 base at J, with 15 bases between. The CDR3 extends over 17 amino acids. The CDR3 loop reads CASSPPAGKYANTEAFF. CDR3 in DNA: TGTGCCAGCTCACCACCGGCAGGGAAGTATGCGAACACTGAAGCTTTCTTT. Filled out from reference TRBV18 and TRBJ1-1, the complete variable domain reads NAGVMQNPRHLVRRRGQEARLRCSPMKGHSHVYWYRQLPEEGLKFMVYLQKENIIDESGMPKERFSAEFPKEGPSILRIQQVVRGDSAAYFCASSPPAGKYANTEAFFGQGTRLTVV.

The CDR3 DNA is TGCGCCAGCAGCCCATTTATTAGCGGGGGGCAAACAGATACGCAGTATTTT. Amino acids: CASSPFISGGQTDTQYF. The chain joins TRBV5-1 to TRBJ2-3, with 10 bases fitting TRBD2. CDR1 and CDR2 (germline): SGHRS, YFSETQ. V lost 4 bases and J lost 3; bases outside the gene matches: 11. The CDR3 consists of 17 residues.